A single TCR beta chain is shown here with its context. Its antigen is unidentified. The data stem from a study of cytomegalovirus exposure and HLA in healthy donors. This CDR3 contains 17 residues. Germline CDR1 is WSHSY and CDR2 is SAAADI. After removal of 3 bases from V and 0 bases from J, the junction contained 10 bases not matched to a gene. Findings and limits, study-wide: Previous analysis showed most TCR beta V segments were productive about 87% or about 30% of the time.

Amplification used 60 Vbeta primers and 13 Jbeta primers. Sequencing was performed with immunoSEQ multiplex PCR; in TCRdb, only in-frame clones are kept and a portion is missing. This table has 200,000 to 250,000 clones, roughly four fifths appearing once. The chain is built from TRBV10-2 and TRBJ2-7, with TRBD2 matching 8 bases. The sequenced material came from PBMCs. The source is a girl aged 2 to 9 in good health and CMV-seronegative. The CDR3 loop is CASSEGLAGRSSYEQYF. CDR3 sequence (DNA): TGCGCCAGCAGTGAAGGATTAGCGGGACGGAGCTCCTACGAGCAGTACTTC.